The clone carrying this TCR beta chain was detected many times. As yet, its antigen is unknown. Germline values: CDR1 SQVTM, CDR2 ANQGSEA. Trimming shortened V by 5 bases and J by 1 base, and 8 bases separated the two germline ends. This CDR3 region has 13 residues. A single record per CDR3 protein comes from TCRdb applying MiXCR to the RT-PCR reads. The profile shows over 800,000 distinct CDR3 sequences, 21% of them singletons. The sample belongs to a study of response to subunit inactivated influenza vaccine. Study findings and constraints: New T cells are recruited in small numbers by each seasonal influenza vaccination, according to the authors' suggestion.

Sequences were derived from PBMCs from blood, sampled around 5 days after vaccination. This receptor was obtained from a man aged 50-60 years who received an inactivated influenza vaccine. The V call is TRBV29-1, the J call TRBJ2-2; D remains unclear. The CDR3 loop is CSVTYMNTGELFF. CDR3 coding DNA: TGCAGCGTTACCTACATGAACACCGGGGAGCTGTTTTTT.